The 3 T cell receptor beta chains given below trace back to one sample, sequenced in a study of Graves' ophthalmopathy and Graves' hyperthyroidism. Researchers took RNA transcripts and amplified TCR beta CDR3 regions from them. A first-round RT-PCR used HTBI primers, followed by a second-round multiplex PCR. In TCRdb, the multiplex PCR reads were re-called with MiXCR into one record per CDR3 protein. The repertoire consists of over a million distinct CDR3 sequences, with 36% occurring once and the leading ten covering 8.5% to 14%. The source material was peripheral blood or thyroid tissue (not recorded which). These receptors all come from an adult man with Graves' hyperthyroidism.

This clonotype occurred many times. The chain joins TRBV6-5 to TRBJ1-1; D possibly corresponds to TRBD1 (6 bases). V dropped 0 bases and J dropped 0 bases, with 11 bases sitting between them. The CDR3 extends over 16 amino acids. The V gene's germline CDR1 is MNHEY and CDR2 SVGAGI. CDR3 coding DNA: TGTGCCAGCAGTTACTCGGGACACACCATGAACACTGAAGCTTTCTTT. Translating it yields CASSYSGHTMNTEAFF.

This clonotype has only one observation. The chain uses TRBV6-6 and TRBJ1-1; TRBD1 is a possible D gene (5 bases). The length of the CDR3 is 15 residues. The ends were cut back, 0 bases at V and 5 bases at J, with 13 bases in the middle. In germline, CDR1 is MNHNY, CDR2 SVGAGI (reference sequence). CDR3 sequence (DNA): TGTGCCAGCAGTTACTCGTGGGAAAAGGGGACTGAAGCTTTCTTT. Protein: CASSYSWEKGTEAFF.

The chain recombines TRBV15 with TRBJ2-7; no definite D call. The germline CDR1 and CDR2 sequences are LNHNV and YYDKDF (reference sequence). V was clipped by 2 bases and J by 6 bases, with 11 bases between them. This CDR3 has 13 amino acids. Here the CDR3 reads CATSRKANLEQYF. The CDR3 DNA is TGTGCCACCAGCAGAAAAGCGAACCTCGAGCAGTACTTC.